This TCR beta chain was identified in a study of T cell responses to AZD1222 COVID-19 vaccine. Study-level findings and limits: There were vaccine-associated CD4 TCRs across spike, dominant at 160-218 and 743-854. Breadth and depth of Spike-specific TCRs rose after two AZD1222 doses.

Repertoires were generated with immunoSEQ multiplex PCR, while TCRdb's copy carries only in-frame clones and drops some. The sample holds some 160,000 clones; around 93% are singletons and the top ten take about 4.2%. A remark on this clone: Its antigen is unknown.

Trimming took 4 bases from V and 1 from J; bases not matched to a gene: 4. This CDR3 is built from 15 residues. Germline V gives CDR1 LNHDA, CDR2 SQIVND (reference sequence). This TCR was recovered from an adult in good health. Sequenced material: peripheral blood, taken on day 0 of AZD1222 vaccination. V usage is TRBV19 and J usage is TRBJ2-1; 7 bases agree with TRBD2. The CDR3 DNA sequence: TGTGCCAGTAGTAGAGGCGGGAGTTCCTACAATGAGCAGTTCTTC. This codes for CASSRGGSSYNEQFF.